Each of the 21 T cell receptor beta chains below was sequenced from the same sample in a study of cytomegalovirus exposure and HLA in healthy donors. PCR employed 60 Vbeta and 13 Jbeta primers. Produced via immunoSEQ multiplex PCR; TCRdb's table is partial and in-frame only. The sample includes 95,000 to 150,000 clones, over 70% of them seen just once. Sample: PBMCs. The source is a man younger than 35 in good health and CMV-seropositive.

The gene calls are TRBV5-1 and TRBJ2-7; 7 nucleotides match TRBD1. The CDR3 sequence is 13 residues long. V shed 3 bases, J shed 5 bases, and the junction held 5 bases outside the gene matches. Germline CDR1 SGHRS, CDR2 YFSETQ. Here the CDR3 DNA reads TGCGCCAGCAGCTCCAGACAGGGCAACGAGCAGTACTTC. Protein product: CASSSRQGNEQYF.

This chain connects TRBV5-1 to TRBJ2-7; TRBD2 agrees at 8 bases. CDR1 and CDR2 from the germline V gene are SGHRS and YFSETQ. The CDR3 is 14 amino acids. V lost 0 bases to trimming and J lost 6 bases; unmatched junction nucleotides: 5. Here the CDR3 DNA reads TGCGCCAGCAGCTTGGGCGGGGGGAGTCTCGAGCAGTACTTC. Translation: CASSLGGGSLEQYF.

The J gene is TRBJ1-2, the V gene TRBV5-1; 7 bases align to TRBD1. Germline V gene sequence: CDR1 SGHRS, CDR2 YFSETQ. CDR3 size: 13 residues. J gave up 6 bases and V 1 base, and 3 bases lay outside the gene matches. CDR3 residues: CASSLRGGDGYTF. DNA for the CDR3: TGCGCCAGCAGCTTGAGAGGGGGCGATGGCTACACCTTC.

The chain recombines TRBV9 with TRBJ2-3; 9 bases line up with TRBD2. The CDR3 extends over 18 amino acids. Per the germline V gene, CDR1 is SGDLS and CDR2 is YYNGEE. The V gene end was trimmed by 0 bases and the J gene end by 0 bases; junction bases not matched to a gene: 8. The CDR3 region is CASSVGLAGYSSTDTQYF. The CDR3 bases are TGTGCCAGCAGCGTAGGGCTAGCGGGGTATTCTAGCACAGATACGCAGTATTTT.

The chain carries TRBV19 and TRBJ1-4; D may be TRBD1 (5 bases). CDR3 length: 15 amino acids. The germline gives CDR1 LNHDA, CDR2 SQIVND (reference sequence). V lost 7 bases and J 0 bases, leaving 12 bases between the germline ends. Written as DNA, the CDR3 is TGTGCCAGTACAGGGTCCGAAACAACTAATGAAAAACTGTTTTTT. Its translation: CASTGSETTNEKLFF.

The CDR3 sequence is CAISERPPGSSGNTIYF. CDR3 in DNA: TGTGCCATCAGTGAAAGGCCTCCCGGGTCCTCTGGAAACACCATATATTTT. The chain is built from TRBV10-3 and TRBJ1-3; no firm D call. The CDR3 consists of 17 residues. Germline CDR1 ENHRY, CDR2 SYGVKD. Trimming removed 3 bases from V and 0 bases from J, with 15 bases in between.

The rearrangement joins TRBV7-2 to TRBJ1-1; TRBD1 matches 7 bases. The germline CDR1 and CDR2 sequences are SGHTA and FQGNSA. This CDR3 is built from 13 residues. V lost 4 bases, J lost 8 bases, and 7 bases stayed unmatched. The CDR3 reads CASSYDRVSEAFF. The DNA of the CDR3 is TGTGCCAGCAGCTATGACAGGGTCTCCGAAGCTTTCTTT.

V and J are TRBV27 and TRBJ2-3; D is unresolved. This CDR3 is 12 amino acids long. CDR1 is MNHEY, CDR2 SMNVEV, per germline (reference sequence). V was trimmed by 5 bases and J by 8 bases, leaving 11 bases between them. The CDR3 bases are TGTGCCAGCAGTCTAGGCGGTAGTACGCAGTATTTT. This encodes CASSLGGSTQYF.

Turning to this clone: Other DNA sequences within the sample encode an identical CDR3. This rearrangement joins TRBV19 to TRBJ1-1; D is ambiguous. The V end was cut by 1 base, the J end by 0 bases, with 6 bases between. In germline, CDR1 is LNHDA, CDR2 SQIVND (reference sequence). The CDR3 has 14 amino acids. The CDR3 nucleotides read TGTGCCAGTAGTATAGGACTGTTGAACACTGAAGCTTTCTTT. Its translation: CASSIGLLNTEAFF.

The rearrangement uses TRBV29-1 and TRBJ1-1, with a tentative D call TRBD1 (5 bases). This CDR3 has 12 amino acids. Trimming shortened V by 5 bases and J by 0 bases, and 7 bases separated the two germline ends. Looked up from germline, CDR1 is SQVTM and CDR2 is ANQGSEA. CDR3 loop: CSVKDMNTEAFF. In DNA form, the CDR3 reads TGCAGCGTTAAGGACATGAACACTGAAGCTTTCTTT.

The chain is built from TRBV7-2 and TRBJ2-5; perhaps TRBD2 as D (5 bases). V shed 5 bases and J shed 5 bases, with 21 bases lying between them. Germline CDR1 is SGHTA and CDR2 is FQGNSA. This CDR3 has 16 residues. The CDR3 DNA reads as TGTGCCAGCAGCATGAGACTAAGGTCTATAGTGGAGACCCAGTACTTC. This sequence encodes CASSMRLRSIVETQYF.

The chain joins TRBV6-6 to TRBJ1-2; 7 bases align to TRBD1. The CDR3 is 13 amino acids. Trimming at V came to 10 bases and at J to 6 bases, leaving 11 bases not matched to a gene. Germline CDR1 and CDR2: MNHNY and SVGAGI (reference sequence). DNA of the CDR3: TGTGCCATCTCCACCGGGACAGCTCATGGCTACACCTTC. This sequence encodes CAISTGTAHGYTF.

The chain combines TRBV7-2 with TRBJ1-5; D call uncertain. Trimming removed 1 base at V and 4 bases at J, with 20 bases between. The CDR3 loop spans 18 amino acids. Germline V lookup: CDR1 SGHTA, CDR2 FQGNSA. The DNA of the CDR3 is TGTGCCAGCAGCTTAGTGGCGGGCCCCCGTGGCTCGAATCAGCCCCAGCATTTT. It codes for CASSLVAGPRGSNQPQHF.

The V and J genes are TRBV5-4 and TRBJ2-5, with 8 bases matching TRBD1. The germline gives CDR1 SGHNT, CDR2 YYREEE (reference sequence). Trimming took 3 bases from V and 1 from J; bases not matched to a gene: 5. The CDR3 is made up of 15 amino acids. As DNA, the CDR3 is TGTGCCAGCAGCTCTAAAACAGGGGGCCAAGAGACCCAGTACTTC. It is translated as CASSSKTGGQETQYF.

The CDR3 reads CASSVGQGATEAFF. The CDR3 nucleotides read TGTGCCAGCAGCGTGGGGCAGGGGGCCACTGAAGCTTTCTTT. The rearrangement uses TRBV9 and TRBJ1-1, with TRBD1 identical over 8 bases. This CDR3 spans 14 amino acids. Germline V CDR1 and CDR2: SGDLS, YYNGEE. The V segment lost 2 bases and the J segment 4 bases; nucleotides outside the gene matches: 4.

The chain couples TRBV9 to TRBJ2-7; tentative D call: TRBD2 (5 bases). The V gene lost 0 bases and the J gene lost 0 bases, with 10 bases spanning the gap. Germline V lookup: CDR1 SGDLS, CDR2 YYNGEE. CDR3 length: 15 residues. The CDR3 bases are TGTGCCAGCAGCGTAGGAGGGTCCAGCTCCTACGAGCAGTACTTC. Translated, it gives CASSVGGSSSYEQYF.

This clone was recorded once. A junction boundary mismatches the germline segment, possibly from a read error. This chain joins TRBV4-1 and TRBJ1-2; 7 bases map to TRBD1. CDR1 is MGHRA, CDR2 YSYEKL, per germline. This CDR3 contains 16 residues. Here the CDR3 reads CASSHRSLDRNSGYTF. The CDR3 region has the DNA TGCGCCAGCAGCCACAGATCCCTGGACAGGAACTCTGGCTACACCTTC.

The V gene is TRBV5-1, the J gene TRBJ1-2; D remains unclear. V was cut by 1 base and J by 4 bases, with 14 bases left in between. Germline values: CDR1 SGHRS, CDR2 YFSETQ. This CDR3 region has 15 residues. Here the CDR3 reads CASSLSGFKSYGYTF. For the CDR3, the DNA is TGCGCCAGCAGCTTGTCCGGGTTTAAGAGCTATGGCTACACCTTC.

The V gene is TRBV4-3, the J gene TRBJ1-1, with D uncertain. The V gene's germline CDR1 is LGHNA and CDR2 YSLEER. There are 16 residues in the CDR3. With 0 bases removed from V and 3 bases from J, the gap between germline ends came to 14 bases. The CDR3 is CASSQDYRGWDTEAFF. In DNA form, the CDR3 reads TGCGCCAGCAGCCAAGATTATCGAGGGTGGGACACTGAAGCTTTCTTT.

This clone was recorded only once. V gene TRBV9 combines with J gene TRBJ2-1, with 9 nucleotides matching TRBD1. V trimming: 3 bases; J trimming: 8 bases; junction bases outside the gene matches: 15. The CDR3 is 17 residues long. CDR1 and CDR2 (germline): SGDLS, YYNGEE. The chain's CDR3 is CASSDSTSGTGNDEQFF. In DNA form, the CDR3 reads TGTGCCAGCAGCGATTCAACCTCCGGGACAGGGAACGATGAGCAGTTCTTC.

The V and J genes are TRBV5-6 and TRBJ1-2; D is unresolved. V gave up 0 bases and J gave up 2 bases, with 20 bases separating them. The CDR3 totals 18 residues. In germline, CDR1 is SGHDT, CDR2 YYEEEE. For the CDR3, the DNA is TGTGCCAGCAGCTTGGGGCCCCGGAGGCCGCTCAACAACTATGGCTACACCTTC. Protein: CASSLGPRRPLNNYGYTF.